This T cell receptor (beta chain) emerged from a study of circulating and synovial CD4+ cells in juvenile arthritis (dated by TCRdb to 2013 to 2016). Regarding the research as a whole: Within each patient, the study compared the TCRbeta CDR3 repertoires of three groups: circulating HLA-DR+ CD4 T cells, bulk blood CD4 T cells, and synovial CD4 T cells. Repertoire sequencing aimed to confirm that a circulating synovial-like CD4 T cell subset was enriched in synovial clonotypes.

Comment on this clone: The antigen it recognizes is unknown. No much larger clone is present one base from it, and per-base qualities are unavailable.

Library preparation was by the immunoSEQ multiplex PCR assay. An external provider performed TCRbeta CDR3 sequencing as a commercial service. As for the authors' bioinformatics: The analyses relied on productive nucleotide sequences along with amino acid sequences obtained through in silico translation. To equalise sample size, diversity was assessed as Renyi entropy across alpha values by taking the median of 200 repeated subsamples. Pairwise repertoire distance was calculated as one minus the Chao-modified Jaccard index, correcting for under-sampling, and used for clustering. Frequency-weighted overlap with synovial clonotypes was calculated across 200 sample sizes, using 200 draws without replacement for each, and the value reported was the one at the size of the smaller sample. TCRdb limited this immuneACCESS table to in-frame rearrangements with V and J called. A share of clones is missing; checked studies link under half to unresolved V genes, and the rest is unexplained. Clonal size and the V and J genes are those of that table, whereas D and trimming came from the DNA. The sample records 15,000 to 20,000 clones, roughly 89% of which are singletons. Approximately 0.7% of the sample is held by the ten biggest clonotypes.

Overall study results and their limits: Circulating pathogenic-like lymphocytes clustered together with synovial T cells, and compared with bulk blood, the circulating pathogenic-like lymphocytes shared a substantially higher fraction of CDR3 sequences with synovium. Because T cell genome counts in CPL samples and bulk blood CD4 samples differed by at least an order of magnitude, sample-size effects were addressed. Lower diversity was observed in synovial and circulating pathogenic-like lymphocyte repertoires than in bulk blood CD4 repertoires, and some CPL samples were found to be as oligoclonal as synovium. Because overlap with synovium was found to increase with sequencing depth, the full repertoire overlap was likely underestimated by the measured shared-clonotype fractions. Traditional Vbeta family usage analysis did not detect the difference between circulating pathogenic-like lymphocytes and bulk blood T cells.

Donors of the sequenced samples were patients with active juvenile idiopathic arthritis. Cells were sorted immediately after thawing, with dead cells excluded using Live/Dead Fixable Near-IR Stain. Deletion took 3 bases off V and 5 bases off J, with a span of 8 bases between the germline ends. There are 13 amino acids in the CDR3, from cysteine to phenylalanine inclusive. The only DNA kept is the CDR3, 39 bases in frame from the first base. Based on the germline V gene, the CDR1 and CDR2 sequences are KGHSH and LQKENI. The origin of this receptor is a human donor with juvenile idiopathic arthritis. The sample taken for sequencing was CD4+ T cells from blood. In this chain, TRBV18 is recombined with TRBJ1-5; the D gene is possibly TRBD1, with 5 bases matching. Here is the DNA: TGTGCCAGCTCACCCGACAGATATCAGCCCCAGCATTTT. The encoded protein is CASSPDRYQPQHF.